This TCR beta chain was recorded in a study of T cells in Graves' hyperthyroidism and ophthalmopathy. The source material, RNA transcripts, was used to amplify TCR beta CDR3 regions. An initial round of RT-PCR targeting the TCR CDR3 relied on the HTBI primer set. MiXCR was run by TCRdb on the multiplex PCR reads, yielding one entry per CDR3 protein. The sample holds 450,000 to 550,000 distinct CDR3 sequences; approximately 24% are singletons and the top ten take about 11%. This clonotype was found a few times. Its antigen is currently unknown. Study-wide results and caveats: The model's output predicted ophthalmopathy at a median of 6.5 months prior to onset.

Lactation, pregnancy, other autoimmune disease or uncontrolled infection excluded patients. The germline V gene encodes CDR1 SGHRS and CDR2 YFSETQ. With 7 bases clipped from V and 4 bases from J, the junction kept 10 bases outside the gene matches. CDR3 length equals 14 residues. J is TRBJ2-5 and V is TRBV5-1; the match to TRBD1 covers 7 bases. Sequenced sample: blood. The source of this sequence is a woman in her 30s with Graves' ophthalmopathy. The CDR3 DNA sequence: TGCGCCAGCTCCGGGACAGCCATTCGAGAGACCCAGTACTTC. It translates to CASSGTAIRETQYF.